Below are 18 T cell receptor beta chains sequenced from a single sample in a study of T cells in women clearing cervical HPV infection. Clones were read by immunoSEQ multiplex PCR, and TCRdb kept only the in-frame ones, dropping some. Its table lists about 23,000 clones. Sequencing was done on a sample of blood buffy coat. The receptors shown here come from a woman between 18 and 70 years old with a cervical HPV16 infection that either progressed to CIN3+ or cleared (not recorded which).

Concerning this clone itself: Sequencing ends 3 residues short of the CDR3 end; the germline J gene provides the rest. The chain joins TRBV2 to TRBJ1-2; weak D call: TRBD1 (6 bases). Trimming shortened V by 6 bases and J by 3 bases, and 17 bases separated the two germline ends. The CDR3 loop spans 15 amino acids. Looked up from germline, CDR1 is SNHLY and CDR2 is FYNNEI. The CDR3 region is CASSQGQGRDYGYTF. CDR3 DNA (partial): TGTGCCAGCAGCCAGGGGCAGGGGCGAGACTATGGC.

This clone is deemed medium-sized (0.01 to 0.1%) by its frequency. The read halts 3 residues ahead of the CDR3 end, with the missing end drawn from the germline J gene. This sequence joins TRBV5-1 and TRBJ2-5, with 9 bases aligning to TRBD2. Trimming at V came to 0 bases and at J to 7 bases, leaving 10 bases not matched to a gene. The CDR3 spans 16 residues. Germline CDR1 is SGHRS and CDR2 is YFSETQ. CDR3 bases read: TGCGCCAGCAGCTTGGAACCGGGACTAGCTGTTGGGACC. Amino acids: CASSLEPGLAVGT. The entire CDR3 protein is CASSLEPGLAVGTQYF.

About this clone itself: The read comes to an end 3 residues before the CDR3 does, leaving the germline J gene to fill in the end. The chain employs TRBV19 and TRBJ1-3; no firm D call. V shed 7 bases and J shed 0 bases, with 13 bases lying between them. The CDR3 extends over 15 amino acids. Germline V gene sequence: CDR1 LNHDA, CDR2 SQIVND (reference sequence). CDR3: CASMETHSSGNTIYF. The sequenced CDR3 bases are TGTGCCAGTATGGAGACCCACAGCTCTGGAAACACC.

CDR3 DNA (partial): TGCGCCAGCAGCTGGTCAGGGGCCCCCCCA. Amino acids: CASSWSGAPP. The CDR3 in full is CASSWSGAPPLFF. The rearrangement links TRBV5-1 to TRBJ1-4, with D possibly matching TRBD1 (6 bases). The read finishes 3 residues shy of the CDR3 end, and the germline J gene is used to complete it. CDR3 length: 13 residues. Germline assignment: CDR1 SGHRS and CDR2 YFSETQ.

With regard to this clone: The read terminates 3 residues before the CDR3 end, so the remaining end is supplied by the germline J gene. The rearrangement joins TRBV4-1 to TRBJ2-3; 8 bases are a match to TRBD1. The germline gives CDR1 MGHRA, CDR2 YSYEKL. With V trimmed by 3 bases and J by 1 base, 0 bases remained unmatched. The CDR3 totals 14 residues. CDR3 DNA (partial): TGCGCCAGCAGCCACAGGGGGCGCACAGATACG. It yields the protein CASSHRGRTDT. The CDR3 reads in full as CASSHRGRTDTQYF.

A remark on this clone: The read terminates 3 residues before the CDR3 end, so the remaining end is supplied by the germline J gene. V gene TRBV6-1 combines with J gene TRBJ1-1; D is perhaps TRBD1 (6 bases). Trimming left V 2 bases short and J 4 bases short, with 11 bases between. The CDR3 runs 14 residues. Germline V gives CDR1 MNHNS, CDR2 SASEGT. CDR3 bases read: TGTGCCAGCAGTGAACTCAGGGGAAGCACTGAA. It codes for CASSELRGSTE. The full-length CDR3 reads as CASSELRGSTEAFF.

As concerns this clone: Read sequence stops 3 residues before the CDR3 end, and the germline J gene provides the missing end. The chain has TRBV3-1 (or the pseudogene TRBV3-2) and TRBJ1-4, with D maybe TRBD1 (6 bases). V lost 4 bases to trimming and J lost 8 bases, with 17 bases between them. Germline V gene sequence: CDR1 LGHDT, CDR2 YNNKEL (reference sequence). The CDR3 extends over 15 amino acids. CDR3 DNA, as far as it was read: TGTGCCAGCAGCCCTCTAGGGGGGGCTGGGGAAAAA. Translating it yields CASSPLGGAGEK. The full CDR3 reads CASSPLGGAGEKLFF.

Concerning this clone itself: The read falls 3 residues short of the CDR3 end, and the missing part is taken from the germline J gene. V is TRBV20-1 and J is TRBJ2-2; the D gene is possibly TRBD1 (5 bases). Trimming removed 2 bases from V and 5 bases from J, with 12 bases in between. Per the germline V gene, CDR1 is DFQATT and CDR2 is SNEGSKA (reference sequence). This CDR3 has 14 amino acids. The CDR3 DNA, read in part, is TGCAGTGCTAGAAGAACCAGGGAAACCGGGGAG. Encoded protein: CSARRTRETGE. The complete CDR3 sequence is CSARRTRETGELFF.

In the case of this clone: The CDR3 end falls 3 residues outside the read, so it is completed with the germline J gene. V is TRBV7-8 and J is TRBJ2-3; D unclear. Germline values: CDR1 SGHVS, CDR2 FQNEAQ. Trimming removed 1 base from V and 3 bases from J, with 8 bases in between. This CDR3 comprises 14 residues. CDR3 DNA, as far as it was read: TGTGCCAGCAGCTTAGGCAGGCGAACAGATACG. This encodes CASSLGRRTDT. The complete CDR3 protein is CASSLGRRTDTQYF.

In regard to this clone: Within the sample, other DNA sequences also encode this same CDR3. The CDR3 loop is CASAGTGELFF. Partial CDR3 DNA: TGTGCCAGCGCAGGGACCGGGGAG. V gene TRBV19 combines with J gene TRBJ2-2, with D tentatively TRBD1 (5 bases). The read terminates 3 residues before the CDR3 end, so the remaining end is supplied by the germline J gene. The CDR3 contains 11 residues. Germline V CDR1 and CDR2: LNHDA, SQIVND (reference sequence). Deletions cut 9 bases from V and 5 bases from J, with 7 bases between.

As regards this clone: The read ends 3 residues early relative to the CDR3; the germline J gene fills the gap. This chain links TRBV5-1 with TRBJ2-7; 11 nucleotides align to TRBD2. CDR1 SGHRS and CDR2 YFSETQ come from the germline V gene. Trimming removed 0 bases from V and 4 bases from J; junction bases left unmatched: 9. This CDR3 region has 17 residues. The sequenced part of the CDR3 DNA is TGCGCCAGCAGCTTGGAGCCCACTAGCGGGAGAAGTTACGAG. It specifies CASSLEPTSGRSYE. The entire CDR3 sequence reads CASSLEPTSGRSYEQYF.

As for this clone: At one end the junction does not follow the germline gene, possibly because of a read error. The read finishes 3 residues shy of the CDR3 end, and the germline J gene is used to complete it. The chain carries TRBV6-2 or TRBV6-3 and TRBJ1-5; 7 nucleotides match TRBD1. Germline CDR1 reads MNHEY; CDR2 reads SVGEGT. The CDR3 loop spans 16 amino acids. CDR3 sequence reads: CASRYSGTVSNQPQHF. The CDR3 bases that were read are TGTGCCAGCAGGTACTCCGGGACAGTTAGCAATCAGCCC.

Worth noting for this clone: One junction end does not reproduce the germline sequence, and a read error may be involved. The read gets to within 3 residues of the CDR3 end, and the germline J gene fills in the rest. The V gene is TRBV4-2, the J gene TRBJ2-5; 9 bases align to TRBD2. CDR3 length equals 13 residues. Per the germline V gene, CDR1 is LGHNA and CDR2 is YNFKEQ. CDR3 amino acids: CASSSSGDETQYF. Partial CDR3 DNA: TGCGCCAGCAGCTCTAGCGGGGACGAGACC.

A remark on this clone: The read finishes 3 residues shy of the CDR3 end, and the germline J gene is used to complete it. The chain uses TRBV5-1 and TRBJ2-5, with D unresolved. Germline V lookup: CDR1 SGHRS, CDR2 YFSETQ. This CDR3 comprises 13 residues. V was cut by 4 bases and J by 1 base, with 8 bases left in between. The CDR3 sequence: CASSGQIQETQYF. The covered CDR3 bases are TGCGCCAGCAGCGGCCAGATCCAAGAGACC. The entire variable domain, with the rest obtained from reference TRBV5-1 and TRBJ2-5, is as follows: KAGVTQTPRYLIKTRGQQVTLSCSPISGHRSVSWYQQTPGQGLQFLFEYFSETQRNKGNFPGRFSGRQFSNSRSEMNVSTLELGDSALYLCASSGQIQETQYFGPGTRLLVL.

CDR3: CASSRDRVGTGANVLTF. The part of the CDR3 DNA that was read is TGTGCCAGCAGCCGGGACAGGGTTGGAACTGGGGCCAACGTC. The genes are TRBV2 and TRBJ2-6, with TRBD1 matching 9 bases. The CDR3 end is not reached by the read, which stops 3 residues before it; the germline J gene fills it in. The J segment lost 2 bases and the V segment lost 6 bases, leaving 8 bases of the junction unmatched. Germline CDR1 SNHLY, CDR2 FYNNEI. The CDR3 is made up of 17 amino acids. Full variable domain (remainder filled in from reference TRBV2 and TRBJ2-6): EPEVTQTPSHQVTQMGQEVILRCVPISNHLYFYWYRQILGQKVEFLVSFYNNEISEKSEIFDDQFSVERPDGSNFTLKIRSTKLEDSAMYFCASSRDRVGTGANVLTFGAGSRLTVL.

As for this clone: The DNA ends 3 residues before the CDR3 does, and the rest of the CDR3 is filled in from the germline J gene. The rearrangement uses TRBV4-1 and TRBJ2-3, with D possibly TRBD1 on 6 matching bases. The CDR3 extends over 15 amino acids. Trimming left V 4 bases short and J 0 bases short, with 11 bases between. From germline, CDR1 is MGHRA and CDR2 YSYEKL. The CDR3 protein is CASSPRDISTDTQYF. The CDR3 DNA, read in part, is TGCGCCAGCAGCCCCCGGGACATTAGCACAGATACG.

The sequenced CDR3 bases are TGTGCCAGTAGTACCGGGACTAGCGGGGTCACAGATACG. Amino acids: CASSTGTSGVTDT. In full, the CDR3 is CASSTGTSGVTDTQYF. The rearrangement uses TRBV19 and TRBJ2-3, with 13 bases aligning to TRBD2. The read terminates 3 residues ahead of where the CDR3 ends, so the germline J gene completes it. The CDR3 covers 16 residues. Germline CDR1 and CDR2: LNHDA and SQIVND (reference sequence). After removal of 4 bases from V and 2 bases from J, the junction contained 3 bases not matched to a gene.

As concerns this clone: From the germline J gene comes the end of the CDR3, since the read stops 3 residues before it. The chain carries TRBV7-3 and TRBJ2-3, with D tentatively TRBD2 (6 bases). CDR3 length: 14 amino acids. Germline-derived CDR1 and CDR2 are SGHTA and FQGTGA. CDR3 DNA, as far as it was read: TGTGCCAGCAGCCCGGGACTCAGTAGTTTCACG. It yields the protein CASSPGLSSFT. The whole CDR3 protein reads CASSPGLSSFTQYF.